These 30 T cell receptor beta chains originate from one sample sequenced in a study of blood T cell repertoires in COVID-19. Sequencing used immunoSEQ multiplex PCR; TCRdb keeps in-frame clones, though not all of them. The data contain around 97,000 clones, roughly nine tenths of them singletons. Sequencing used peripheral blood. These TCRs come from a man between 45 and 60 years old in a cohort sampled during active COVID-19.

This chain links TRBV18 with TRBJ1-5; D might be TRBD1 (6 bases). Germline CDR1 reads KGHSH; CDR2 reads LQKENI. This CDR3 comprises 15 residues. The V end was cut by 6 bases, the J end by 3 bases, with 15 bases between. CDR3 amino acids: CASSLAQGPNQPQHF. CDR3 DNA: TGTGCCAGCTCCCTTGCCCAGGGGCCCAATCAGCCCCAGCATTTT.

A note on this clone: Other DNA sequences in the same sample also yield this CDR3. The rearrangement joins TRBV6-5 to TRBJ1-2; 9 nucleotides align to TRBD1. In germline, CDR1 is MNHEY, CDR2 SVGAGI. CDR3 size: 13 residues. The J segment lost 8 bases and the V segment lost 2 bases, leaving 3 bases of the junction unmatched. The chain's CDR3 is CASSYRQGGGYTF. The CDR3 bases are TGTGCCAGCAGTTACCGACAGGGGGGGGGCTACACCTTC.

The chain joins TRBV6-1 to TRBJ2-7; perhaps TRBD1 as D (6 bases). V was cut by 4 bases and J by 2 bases, with 18 bases left in between. Per germline, CDR1 MNHNS and CDR2 SASEGT. The CDR3 length is 16 residues. As DNA, the CDR3 is TGTGCCAGCAGTGTAATCTGGGACACCATTCCCTACGAGCAGTACGTC. This codes for CASSVIWDTIPYEQYV.

This clone was seen a single time. The genes are TRBV4-2 and TRBJ1-6, with D possibly TRBD1 on 6 matching bases. CDR3 length: 14 amino acids. Trimming removed 9 bases at V and 7 bases at J, with 16 bases between. CDR1 LGHNA and CDR2 YNFKEQ come from the germline V gene. The CDR3 region has the DNA TGTGCCAGTAGGGGGGGACCCTTGAATTCACCCCTCCACTTT. This translates into CASRGGPLNSPLHF.

The V gene is TRBV5-1, the J gene TRBJ1-6, with 9 bases lining up with TRBD1. Per germline, CDR1 SGHRS and CDR2 YFSETQ. The CDR3 is made up of 15 amino acids. V shed 5 bases and J 10 bases; nucleotides not matched to a gene: 10. CDR3 DNA sequence: TGCGCCAGCAGGGCGATGACCGGGACAGGGTCACCCCTCCACTTT. It yields the protein CASRAMTGTGSPLHF.

The V gene is TRBV2, the J gene TRBJ2-5; the D gene is possibly TRBD2 (6 bases). Germline V gene data show CDR1 as SNHLY and CDR2 as FYNNEI. The length of the CDR3 is 14 residues. V was pared by 2 bases and J by 8 bases, with 15 bases between. This CDR3 is CASSEPTKLATQYF. Written as DNA, the CDR3 is TGTGCCAGCAGTGAACCGACTAAACTAGCAACCCAGTACTTC.

The V call is TRBV5-8, the J call TRBJ2-5; D is perhaps TRBD1 (5 bases). This CDR3 spans 13 amino acids. Trimming took 0 bases from V and 4 from J, leaving 7 bases between them. Germline V lookup: CDR1 SGHTS, CDR2 YDEGEE. The CDR3 sequence: CASSLGQLETQYF. For the CDR3, the DNA is TGTGCCAGCAGCTTGGGACAGCTAGAGACCCAGTACTTC.

A single count supports this clone. The chain recombines TRBV3-1 (or the pseudogene TRBV3-2) with TRBJ1-1, with 7 positions matching TRBD1. The CDR3 is made up of 15 amino acids. V gave up 4 bases and J gave up 3 bases; unmatched junction bases: 8. Germline V gene data show CDR1 as LGHDT and CDR2 as YNNKEL (reference sequence). CDR3 protein: CASSPIDRVDTEAFF. In DNA, the CDR3 is TGTGCCAGCAGCCCGATCGACAGGGTCGACACTGAAGCTTTCTTT.

The chain joins TRBV6-5 to TRBJ2-1; a weak D match, TRBD2 (6 bases). Germline CDR1 reads MNHEY; CDR2 reads SVGAGI. The CDR3 is 15 amino acids. The V end lost 6 bases, the J end lost 10 bases, and 22 bases lay between the germline ends. The CDR3 reads CASRGSNGRKGEQFF. The CDR3 DNA sequence: TGTGCCAGCAGGGGCTCGAACGGGAGAAAGGGGGAGCAGTTCTTC.

The rearrangement joins TRBV10-1 to TRBJ2-7, with TRBD1 identical over 8 bases. The V segment lost 0 bases and the J segment 5 bases; nucleotides outside the gene matches: 6. Germline CDR1 and CDR2: WNHNN and SYGVQD (reference sequence). The CDR3 runs 15 residues. In DNA form, the CDR3 reads TGCGCCAGCAGTGAGTCGAGCACAGGGGGACACGAGCAGTACGTC. Translated, it gives CASSESSTGGHEQYV.

This chain joins TRBV7-9 and TRBJ2-3, with D hard to call. V dropped 3 bases and J dropped 1 base, with 5 bases sitting between them. This CDR3 has 13 amino acids. Germline V gives CDR1 SEHNR, CDR2 FQNEAQ (reference sequence). For the CDR3, the DNA is TGTGCCAGCAGCTTCCGGGGCACAGATACGCAGTATTTT. Protein: CASSFRGTDTQYF.

This clone was counted once. The CDR3 sequence: CASSLDPGSSTEAFF. The CDR3 DNA reads TGTGCCAGCAGCTTGGACCCAGGATCAAGCACTGAAGCTTTCTTT. The V call is TRBV5-4, the J call TRBJ1-1; no firm D call. Trimming stripped 0 bases from V and 4 bases from J, with 13 bases between. CDR1 and CDR2 from the germline V gene are SGHNT and YYREEE (reference sequence). The length of the CDR3 is 15 residues.

The CDR3 region is CASRETGGTGELFF. Written as DNA, the CDR3 is TGTGCCAGCAGGGAAACAGGGGGCACCGGGGAGCTGTTTTTT. The V and J genes are TRBV6-6 and TRBJ2-2, with 8 bases matching TRBD1. The CDR3 has 14 residues. Per the germline V gene, CDR1 is MNHNY and CDR2 is SVGAGI (reference sequence). V was pared by 6 bases and J by 4 bases, with 4 bases of the junction left unmatched.

V and J are TRBV7-3 and TRBJ2-1; TRBD1 matches at 11 bases. Germline V CDR1 and CDR2: SGHTA, FQGTGA. Unmatched junction bases numbered 6, after V lost 5 bases and J lost 3 bases. The CDR3 sequence is 16 residues long. The CDR3 reads CASSLTGTGGYNEQFF. For the CDR3, the DNA is TGTGCCAGCAGCCTCACCGGGACAGGGGGCTACAATGAGCAGTTCTTC.

This clone was counted a single time. The J gene is TRBJ1-1, the V gene TRBV28; D ambiguous. The CDR3 contains 13 residues. Germline CDR1 MDHEN, CDR2 SYDVKM. The V gene lost 3 bases and the J gene lost 6 bases, with 11 bases spanning the gap. CDR3: CASSLILASEAFF. CDR3 coding DNA: TGTGCCAGCAGTTTGATCCTAGCCTCTGAAGCTTTCTTT.

V gene TRBV5-1 combines with J gene TRBJ2-1, with 7 bases lining up with TRBD2. The V gene end was trimmed by 2 bases and the J gene end by 3 bases; junction bases not matched to a gene: 5. The CDR3 is made up of 15 amino acids. Germline CDR1 SGHRS, CDR2 YFSETQ. CDR3 residues: CASSFAGGDYNEQFF. As DNA, the CDR3 is TGCGCCAGCAGCTTTGCTGGGGGGGACTACAATGAGCAGTTCTTC.

In DNA form, the CDR3 reads TGTGCCAGCAGCTTAGGCCCCACAAATGAAGCTTTCTTT. It codes for CASSLGPTNEAFF. The chain joins TRBV7-8 to TRBJ1-1; D gene uncertain. This CDR3 spans 13 amino acids. V was trimmed by 1 base and J by 7 bases, leaving 10 bases between them. Germline V gene lookup returns CDR1 SGHVS and CDR2 FQNEAQ.

The CDR3 region has the DNA TGTGCCAGCACCTATAGCGGGGTTAGCACAGATACGCAGTATTTT. Translating gives CASTYSGVSTDTQYF. The rearrangement uses TRBV2 and TRBJ2-3, with 8 nucleotides matching TRBD2. Losses at the gene ends were 7 bases for V and 0 bases for J; bases not matched to a gene: 6. The CDR3 runs to 15 residues. Germline CDR1 and CDR2: SNHLY and FYNNEI.

The CDR3, as DNA: TGTGCCAGCAGTACCACAGGGGGCCGAACTGAAGCTTTCTTT. Translation: CASSTTGGRTEAFF. V usage is TRBV28 and J usage is TRBJ1-1; 9 bases agree with TRBD1. J gave up 5 bases and V 5 bases, and 6 bases lay outside the gene matches. The germline V gene has CDR1 MDHEN and CDR2 SYDVKM. This CDR3 region has 14 residues.

The V call is TRBV5-1, the J call TRBJ2-5; D gene unclear. The germline CDR1 and CDR2 sequences are SGHRS and YFSETQ. There are 14 residues in the CDR3. Deletions cut 4 bases from V and 1 base from J, with 11 bases between. The CDR3: CASSPIDFQETQYF. CDR3 nucleotides: TGCGCCAGCAGCCCGATTGACTTCCAAGAGACCCAGTACTTC.

This clone was seen only once. The V call is TRBV6-5, the J call TRBJ1-2; 7 nucleotides line up with TRBD1. The CDR3 length is 12 residues. The V gene end was trimmed by 11 bases and the J gene end by 1 base; junction bases not matched to a gene: 4. Looked up from germline, CDR1 is MNHEY and CDR2 is SVGAGI. CDR3 residues: CAGTDINYGYTF. Written as DNA, the CDR3 is TGTGCCGGGACAGACATTAACTATGGCTACACCTTC.

The chain couples TRBV5-1 to TRBJ2-2; D is uncertain. Germline-derived CDR1 and CDR2 are SGHRS and YFSETQ. This CDR3 has 13 amino acids. Trimming removed 7 bases from V and 6 bases from J, with 13 bases in between. CDR3 amino acids: CASGRSDSGELFF. CDR3 in DNA: TGCGCCAGCGGTCGTAGTGACTCCGGGGAGCTGTTTTTT. The full variable domain, in which reference TRBV5-1 and TRBJ2-2 provide the parts outside the CDR3, is KAGVTQTPRYLIKTRGQQVTLSCSPISGHRSVSWYQQTPGQGLQFLFEYFSETQRNKGNFPGRFSGRQFSNSRSEMNVSTLELGDSALYLCASGRSDSGELFFGEGSRLTVL.

This chain joins TRBV19 and TRBJ2-5; D is perhaps TRBD1 (5 bases). The V gene lost 1 base and the J gene lost 5 bases, with 11 bases spanning the gap. Germline lookup yields CDR1 LNHDA and CDR2 SQIVND (reference sequence). The CDR3 runs to 14 residues. The CDR3 region has the DNA TGTGCCAGTAGTATAGGTCCAGGGTTGGAGACCCAGTACTTC. It translates to CASSIGPGLETQYF. Filled out from reference TRBV19 and TRBJ2-5, the complete variable domain reads DGGITQSPKYLFRKEGQNVTLSCEQNLNHDAMYWYRQDPGQGLRLIYYSQIVNDFQKGDIAEGYSVSREKKESFPLTVTSAQKNPTAFYLCASSIGPGLETQYFGPGTRLLVL.

The V call is TRBV11-3, the J call TRBJ2-7; possibly TRBD1 for D (6 bases). The V and J ends lost 5 bases and 4 bases respectively, with 18 bases between them. Germline CDR1 SGHNT, CDR2 YENEEA. This CDR3 region has 15 residues. CDR3: CASSPELDREYEQYF. As DNA, the CDR3 is TGTGCCAGCAGCCCGGAATTGGACAGAGAATACGAGCAGTACTTC.

V is TRBV6-5 and J is TRBJ1-5, with a weak D call TRBD1 (5 bases). Germline V gene lookup returns CDR1 MNHEY and CDR2 SVGAGI. CDR3 length: 13 amino acids. V shed 6 bases and J shed 4 bases, with 10 bases lying between them. In DNA form, the CDR3 reads TGTGCCAGCAGCTCCAGGGTTAATCAGCCCCAGCATTTT. It translates to CASSSRVNQPQHF.

This chain uses TRBV5-5 with TRBJ1-1; D not certain. The CDR3 is made up of 16 amino acids. The V gene's germline CDR1 is SGHKS and CDR2 YYEKEE (reference sequence). V was shortened by 4 bases and J by 1 base, with 17 bases between the two germline ends. This CDR3 reads CASSPLSGLGNTEAFF. CDR3 bases: TGTGCCAGCAGCCCCCTCAGTGGGCTCGGGAACACTGAAGCTTTCTTT.

The chain has TRBV7-8 and TRBJ2-2, with no clear D. CDR1 is SGHVS, CDR2 FQNEAQ, per germline. The CDR3 contains 12 residues. V gave up 1 base and J gave up 9 bases, with 6 bases separating them. Written as DNA, the CDR3 is TGTGCCAGCAGCTTAGGCCAGAGGGAGCTGTTTTTT. Amino acid sequence: CASSLGQRELFF.

The V call is TRBV7-2, the J call TRBJ1-4; D call uncertain. V was shortened by 4 bases and J by 5 bases, with 14 bases between the two germline ends. The CDR3 covers 15 residues. CDR1 is SGHTA and CDR2 is FQGNSA in the germline V gene. Here the CDR3 DNA reads TGTGCCAGCAGCTCTCACATCGGCGGGAATGAAAAACTGTTTTTT. This translates into CASSSHIGGNEKLFF.

CDR3 loop: CASSLRGQGLQYF. In DNA form, the CDR3 reads TGTGCCAGCAGTTTAAGGGGACAGGGACTTCAGTACTTC. The V call is TRBV12-3 or TRBV12-4, the J call TRBJ2-4; 9 nucleotides align to TRBD1. Unmatched junction bases numbered 4, after V lost 2 bases and J lost 11 bases. The CDR3 is 13 residues long.

This clone was seen only a few times. The chain links TRBV7-9 to TRBJ2-7; the D gene is possibly TRBD1 (5 bases). Germline V gene data show CDR1 as SEHNR and CDR2 as FQNEAQ (reference sequence). The ends were cut back, 1 base at V and 2 bases at J, with 12 bases in the middle. CDR3 length equals 15 residues. In DNA, the CDR3 is TGTGCCAGCAGCTTAGGGCTCGGACAAACCTACGAGCAGTACTTC. Encoded protein: CASSLGLGQTYEQYF.